This TCR beta chain was documented in a study of read filtering for tumor transcriptome and immune sequencing (TCRdb year 2020). For context, the study as a whole: The cohort consisted of some 17 male and some 15 female patients, with a mean age of around 66 years and an age range of about 40 to 85. By revised international staging, eight or nine patients were R-ISS I, under 20 were R-ISS II and roughly 7 were R-ISS III. Whole-transcriptome libraries were prepared with the TruSeq RNA Access Library Prep Kit after DNase treatment. Per sample, about 4.05 to 10.27 million TCR-region mapped reads were obtained with IR-seq, compared with only 85 to 1273 with RNA-seq. Using the same bone marrow samples, the study compared TCR repertoires obtained by targeted immune repertoire sequencing with those obtained by bulk whole-transcriptome sequencing. One of the main goals was to work out a read-filtering strategy for immune repertoire data, in particular whether clonotypes backed by only a single read should be removed. Study-wide findings and limitations: Clonotypes were captured by IR-seq at much higher depth and more reliably than by RNA-seq, and smaller IR-seq throughput was sufficient for identification of most shared clonotypes. The sorted CD138-negative fraction was not purified T cells but a mixed bone marrow immune population. Single-read clonotypes made up roughly 85% of clonotypes but only around 4% of total reads in IR-seq, compared with approximately 75% of clonotypes and 44.6% of reads in RNA-seq. The correlation between IR-seq and RNA-seq shared clonotype proportions was increased by removal of single-read clonotypes.

The cysteine opens and the phenylalanine closes a CDR3 of 15 amino acids. Here the CDR3 DNA is all that survives: 45 bases in frame from base 1. Trimming leaves V shorter by 1 base and J shorter by 11 bases, with the junction holding 10 bases beyond the gene matches. In the germline V gene, CDR1 corresponds to SQVTM and CDR2 to ANQGSEA. Ten or more counts support this clonotype. Its binding antigen is unknown. Qualities for individual bases were not recorded, and no much larger clone is one base off. Each patient had bone marrow sampled at the time of active disease. Isolation of bone marrow mononuclear cells was performed by Ficoll-Hypaque density gradient centrifugation. Myeloma plasma cells were removed and CD138-negative cells were obtained by negative selection following labeling with CD138 magnetic microbeads on a MACS separator. Purity of the isolated cells was checked by flow cytometry on an Attune NxT using CD138 antibodies. TRIzol reagent was used to extract total RNA, which was then quantified with a NanoDrop spectrophotometer. Paired RNA-seq and IR-seq were performed on the CD138-negative bone marrow sample of each patient.

TCR libraries were built from roughly 400 ng RNA with the Immunoverse kit, using molecular barcoded adaptors covering alpha/delta and beta/gamma chains. TCR library preparation used the same RNA that was used for transcriptome sequencing. Sequencing of the TCR libraries was done on an Illumina HiSeq 4000 with 2 x 150 cycles. The source study handled its data this way. Using MiXCR, which included quality filtering and error correction, TCR reads were aligned to human V, D, J and C references and then assembled into CDR3 clonotypes. The tcR package in R was used to analyze clonotype counts and gene usage diversity. Raw mapping reads were checked after the RNA-seq reads had been mapped by STAR aligner version 2.5.3a onto the human GRCh37 genome. To test how sequencing depth affects detected clonotypes, IR-seq fastq files were randomly downsampled with Seqtk 1.3. Using fastp trimming at Q25 and MiXCR clonotype assembly, TCRdb reanalyzed the public sequencing data and kept in-frame beta chains. Rows with one shared CDR3 protein collapse into an entry with the most common genes and DNA. The V and J calls were determined by TCRdb, not by the authors. The table for this sample lists around 48,000 distinct CDR3 sequences; roughly a fifth of them were counted only once. The ten largest clones take up approximately 15% of the sample.

This sequence was found in a donor aged 40 or over with multiple myeloma. The rearranged chain carries TRBV29-1 and TRBJ2-1, and 11 bases in between align with TRBD2. Sequenced: a population of CD138-negative cells sorted from bone marrow. Interpreted using the paper, the cell subset or site label stands for: bone marrow mononuclear cells depleted of CD138+ plasma/myeloma cells by negative magnetic selection. The DNA sequence is TGCAGCGTTGAAGGGACTAGCGGGCGTCGCTTACAGCAGTTCTTC. This gives the protein CSVEGTSGRRLQQFF.